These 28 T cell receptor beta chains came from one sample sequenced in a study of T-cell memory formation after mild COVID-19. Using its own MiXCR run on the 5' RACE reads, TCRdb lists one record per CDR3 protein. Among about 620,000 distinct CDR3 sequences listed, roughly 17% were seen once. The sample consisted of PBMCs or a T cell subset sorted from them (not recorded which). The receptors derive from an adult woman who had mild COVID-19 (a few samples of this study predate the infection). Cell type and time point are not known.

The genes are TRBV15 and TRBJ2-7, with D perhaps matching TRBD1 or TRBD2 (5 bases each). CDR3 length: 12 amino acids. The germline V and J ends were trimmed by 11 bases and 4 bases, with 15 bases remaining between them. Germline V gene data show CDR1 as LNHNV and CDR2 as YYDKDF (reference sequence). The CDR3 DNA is TGTGCCCGTCGGGACGCCTTGTACGAGCAGTACTTC. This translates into CARRDALYEQYF.

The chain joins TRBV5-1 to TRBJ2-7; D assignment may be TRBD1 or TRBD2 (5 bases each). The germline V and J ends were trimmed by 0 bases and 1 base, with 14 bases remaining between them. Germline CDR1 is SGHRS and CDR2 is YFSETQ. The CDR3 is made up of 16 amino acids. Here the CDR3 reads CASSLGAWGMSYEQYF. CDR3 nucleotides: TGCGCCAGCAGCTTGGGGGCGTGGGGGATGTCCTACGAGCAGTACTTC.

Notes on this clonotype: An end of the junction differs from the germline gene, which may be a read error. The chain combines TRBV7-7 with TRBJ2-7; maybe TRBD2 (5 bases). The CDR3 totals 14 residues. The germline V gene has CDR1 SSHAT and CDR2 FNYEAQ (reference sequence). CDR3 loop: CASSPGSKSYEQYF. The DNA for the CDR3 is TGTGCTAGCAGCCCGGGGTCTAAATCCTACGAGCAGTACTTC.

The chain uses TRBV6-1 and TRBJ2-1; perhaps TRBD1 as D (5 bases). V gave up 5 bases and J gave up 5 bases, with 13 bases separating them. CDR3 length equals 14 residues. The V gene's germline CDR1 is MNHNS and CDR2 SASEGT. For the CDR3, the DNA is TGTGCCAGCAGTAGATATACAGGAGACAATGAGCAGTTCTTC. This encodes CASSRYTGDNEQFF.

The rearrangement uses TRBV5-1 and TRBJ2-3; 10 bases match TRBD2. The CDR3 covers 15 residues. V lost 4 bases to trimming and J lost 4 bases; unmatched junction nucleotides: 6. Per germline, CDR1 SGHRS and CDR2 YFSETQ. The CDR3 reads CASSRALAGADTQYF. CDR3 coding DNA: TGCGCCAGCAGCAGAGCCCTAGCGGGAGCAGATACGCAGTATTTT.

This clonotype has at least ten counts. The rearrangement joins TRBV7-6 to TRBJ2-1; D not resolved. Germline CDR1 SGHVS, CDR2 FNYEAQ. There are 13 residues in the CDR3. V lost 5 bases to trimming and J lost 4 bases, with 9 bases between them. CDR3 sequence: CASSPTDYNEQFF. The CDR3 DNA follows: TGTGCCAGCAGCCCTACAGATTACAATGAGCAGTTCTTC.

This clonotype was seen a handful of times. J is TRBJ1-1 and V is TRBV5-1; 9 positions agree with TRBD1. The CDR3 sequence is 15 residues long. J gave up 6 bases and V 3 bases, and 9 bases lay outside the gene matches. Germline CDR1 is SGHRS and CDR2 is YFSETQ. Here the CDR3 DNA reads TGCGCCAGCAGCTCAATCCCGGGACAGGGAGCTGAAGCTTTCTTT. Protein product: CASSSIPGQGAEAFF.

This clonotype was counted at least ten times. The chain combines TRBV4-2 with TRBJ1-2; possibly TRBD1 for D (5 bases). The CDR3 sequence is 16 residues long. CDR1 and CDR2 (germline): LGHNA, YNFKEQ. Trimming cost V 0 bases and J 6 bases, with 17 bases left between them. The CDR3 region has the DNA TGTGCCAGCAGCCAAGATGAATGGCAGGGCCTAAATGGCTACACCTTC. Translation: CASSQDEWQGLNGYTF.

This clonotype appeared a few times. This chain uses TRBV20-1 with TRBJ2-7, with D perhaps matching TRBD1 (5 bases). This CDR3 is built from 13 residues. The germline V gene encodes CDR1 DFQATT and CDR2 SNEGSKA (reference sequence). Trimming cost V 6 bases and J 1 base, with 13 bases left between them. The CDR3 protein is CSAEDDSSYEQYF. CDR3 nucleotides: TGCAGTGCCGAGGACGACAGTTCCTACGAGCAGTACTTC.

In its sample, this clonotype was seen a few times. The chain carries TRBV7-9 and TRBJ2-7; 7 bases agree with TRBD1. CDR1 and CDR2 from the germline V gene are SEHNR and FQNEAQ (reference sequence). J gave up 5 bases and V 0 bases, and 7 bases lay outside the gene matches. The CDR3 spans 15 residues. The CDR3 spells CASSLALLQGDEQYF. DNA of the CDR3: TGTGCCAGCAGCTTAGCGCTCCTTCAGGGGGACGAGCAGTACTTC.

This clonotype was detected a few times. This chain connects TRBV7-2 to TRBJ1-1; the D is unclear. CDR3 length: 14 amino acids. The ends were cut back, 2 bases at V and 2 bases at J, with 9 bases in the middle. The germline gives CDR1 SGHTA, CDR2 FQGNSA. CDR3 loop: CASSLKNRNTEAFF. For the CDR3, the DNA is TGTGCCAGCAGCTTAAAGAACAGAAACACTGAAGCTTTCTTT.

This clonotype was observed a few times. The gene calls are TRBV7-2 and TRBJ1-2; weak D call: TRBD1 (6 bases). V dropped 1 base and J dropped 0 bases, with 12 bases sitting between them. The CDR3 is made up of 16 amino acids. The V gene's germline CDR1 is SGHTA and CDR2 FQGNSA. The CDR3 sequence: CASSLGAGASNYGYTF. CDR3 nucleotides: TGTGCCAGCAGCTTAGGGGCAGGGGCCTCTAACTATGGCTACACCTTC.

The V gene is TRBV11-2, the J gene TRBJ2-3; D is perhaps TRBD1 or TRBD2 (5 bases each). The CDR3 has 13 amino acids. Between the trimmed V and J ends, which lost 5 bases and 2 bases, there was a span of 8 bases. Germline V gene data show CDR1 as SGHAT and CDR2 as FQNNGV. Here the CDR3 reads CASSEGYTDTQYF. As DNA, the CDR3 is TGTGCCAGCAGCGAGGGGTACACAGATACGCAGTATTTT.

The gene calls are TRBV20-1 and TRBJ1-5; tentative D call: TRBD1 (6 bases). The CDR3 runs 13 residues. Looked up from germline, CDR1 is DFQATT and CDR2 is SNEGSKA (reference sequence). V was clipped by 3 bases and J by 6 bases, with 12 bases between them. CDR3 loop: CSARPGGGQPQHF. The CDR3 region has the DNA TGCAGTGCTAGGCCCGGGGGCGGTCAGCCCCAGCATTTT.

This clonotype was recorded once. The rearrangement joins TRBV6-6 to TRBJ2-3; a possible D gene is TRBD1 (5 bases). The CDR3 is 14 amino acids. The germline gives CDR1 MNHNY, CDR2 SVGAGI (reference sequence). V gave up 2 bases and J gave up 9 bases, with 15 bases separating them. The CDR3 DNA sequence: TGTGCCAGCAGTTACGACTCCGCCACAGGAACGCAGTATTTT. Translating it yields CASSYDSATGTQYF.

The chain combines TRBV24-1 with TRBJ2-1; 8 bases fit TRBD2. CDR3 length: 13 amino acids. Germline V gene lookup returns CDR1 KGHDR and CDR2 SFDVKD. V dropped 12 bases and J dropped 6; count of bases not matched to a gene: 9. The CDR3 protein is CAAGTSWTNEQFF. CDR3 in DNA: TGTGCCGCCGGGACTAGTTGGACCAATGAGCAGTTCTTC.

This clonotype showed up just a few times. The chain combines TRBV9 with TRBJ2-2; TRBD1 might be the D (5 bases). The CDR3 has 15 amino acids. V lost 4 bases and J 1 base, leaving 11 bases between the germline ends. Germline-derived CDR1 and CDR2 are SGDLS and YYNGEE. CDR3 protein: CASSPITGNTGELFF. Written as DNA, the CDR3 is TGTGCCAGCAGCCCTATTACAGGGAACACCGGGGAGCTGTTTTTT.

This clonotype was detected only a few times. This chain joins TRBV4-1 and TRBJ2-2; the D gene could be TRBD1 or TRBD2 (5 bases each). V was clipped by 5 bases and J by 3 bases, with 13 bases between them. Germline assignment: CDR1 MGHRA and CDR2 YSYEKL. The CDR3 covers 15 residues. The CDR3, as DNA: TGCGCCAGCAGCGTCGGACGAGGGGACACCGGGGAGCTGTTTTTT. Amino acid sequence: CASSVGRGDTGELFF.

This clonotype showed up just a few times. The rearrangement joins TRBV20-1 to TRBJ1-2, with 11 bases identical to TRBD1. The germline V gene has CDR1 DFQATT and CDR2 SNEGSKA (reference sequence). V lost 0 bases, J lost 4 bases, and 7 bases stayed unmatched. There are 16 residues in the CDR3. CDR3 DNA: TGCAGTGCTAGAGATTCTGGGACAGGGGGAGGCTATGGCTACACCTTC. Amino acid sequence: CSARDSGTGGGYGYTF.

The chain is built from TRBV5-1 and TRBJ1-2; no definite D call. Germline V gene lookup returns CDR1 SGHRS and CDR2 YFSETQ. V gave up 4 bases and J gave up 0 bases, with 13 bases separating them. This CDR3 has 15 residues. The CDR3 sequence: CASSRDPGANYGYTF. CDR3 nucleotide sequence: TGCGCCAGCAGCCGTGACCCAGGAGCTAACTATGGCTACACCTTC.

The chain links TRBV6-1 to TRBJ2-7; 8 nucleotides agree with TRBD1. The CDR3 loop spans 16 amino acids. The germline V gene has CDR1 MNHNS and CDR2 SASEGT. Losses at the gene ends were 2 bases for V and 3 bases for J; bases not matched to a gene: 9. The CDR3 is CASSEWGLGTGYEQYF. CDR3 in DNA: TGTGCCAGCAGTGAATGGGGGCTAGGGACAGGCTACGAGCAGTACTTC.

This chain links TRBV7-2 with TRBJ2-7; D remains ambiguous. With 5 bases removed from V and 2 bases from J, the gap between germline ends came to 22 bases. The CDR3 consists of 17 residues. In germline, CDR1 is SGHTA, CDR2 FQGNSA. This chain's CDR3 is CASSGPRAGGPAYEQYF. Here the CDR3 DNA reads TGTGCCAGCAGCGGTCCCCGCGCCGGCGGCCCTGCCTACGAGCAGTACTTC. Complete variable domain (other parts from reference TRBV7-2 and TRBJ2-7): GAGVSQSPSNKVTEKGKDVELRCDPISGHTALYWYRQSLGQGLEFLIYFQGNSAPDKSGLPSDRFSAERTGGSVSTLTIQRTQQEDSAVYLCASSGPRAGGPAYEQYFGPGTRLTVT.

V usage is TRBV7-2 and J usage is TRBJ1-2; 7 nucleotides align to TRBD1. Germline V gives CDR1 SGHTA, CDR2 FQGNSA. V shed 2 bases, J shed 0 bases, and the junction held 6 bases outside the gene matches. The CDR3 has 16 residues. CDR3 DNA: TGTGCCAGCAGCTTATCCCACAGGGGATCTAACTATGGCTACACCTTC. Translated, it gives CASSLSHRGSNYGYTF.

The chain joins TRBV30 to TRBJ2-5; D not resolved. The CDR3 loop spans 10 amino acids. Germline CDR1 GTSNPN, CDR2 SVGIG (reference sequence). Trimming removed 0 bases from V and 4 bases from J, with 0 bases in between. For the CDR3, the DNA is TGTGCCTGGAGTGTAGAGACCCAGTACTTC. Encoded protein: CAWSVETQYF. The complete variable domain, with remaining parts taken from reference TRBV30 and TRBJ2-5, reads SQTIHQWPATLVQPVGSPLSLECTVEGTSNPNLYWYRQAAGRGLQLLFYSVGIGQISSEVPQNLSASRPQDRQFILSSKKLLLSDSGFYLCAWSVETQYFGPGTRLLVL.

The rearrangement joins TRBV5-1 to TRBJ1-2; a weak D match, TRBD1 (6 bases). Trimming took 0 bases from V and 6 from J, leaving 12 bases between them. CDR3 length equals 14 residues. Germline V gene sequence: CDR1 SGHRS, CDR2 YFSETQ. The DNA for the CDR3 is TGCGCCAGCAGCTTGGATGGCAGGGGAGATGGCTACACCTTC. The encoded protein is CASSLDGRGDGYTF.

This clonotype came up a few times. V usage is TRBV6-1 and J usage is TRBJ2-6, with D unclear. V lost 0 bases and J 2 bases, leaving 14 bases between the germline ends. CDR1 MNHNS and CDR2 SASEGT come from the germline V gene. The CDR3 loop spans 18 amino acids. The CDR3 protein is CASSEAGNNLAGANVLTF. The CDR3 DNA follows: TGTGCCAGCAGTGAAGCGGGGAATAATCTAGCTGGGGCCAACGTCCTGACTTTC.

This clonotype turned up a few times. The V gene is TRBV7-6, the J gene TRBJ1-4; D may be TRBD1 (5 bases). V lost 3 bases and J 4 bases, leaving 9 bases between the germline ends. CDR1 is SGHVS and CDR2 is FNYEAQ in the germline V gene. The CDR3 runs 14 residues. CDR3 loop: CASSLTERNEKLFF. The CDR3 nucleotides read TGTGCCAGCAGCTTGACAGAACGTAATGAAAAACTGTTTTTT.

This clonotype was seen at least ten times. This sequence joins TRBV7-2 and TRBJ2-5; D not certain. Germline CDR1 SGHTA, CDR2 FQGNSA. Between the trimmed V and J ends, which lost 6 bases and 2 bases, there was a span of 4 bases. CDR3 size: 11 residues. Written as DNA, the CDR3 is TGTGCCAGCAGTTTGCAAGAGACCCAGTACTTC. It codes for CASSLQETQYF.